This T cell receptor (beta chain) was profiled in a study of T-cell reconstitution after alpha-beta-depleted transplantation in children. The germline V gene has CDR1 KGHDR and CDR2 SFDVKD. V gave up 3 bases and J gave up 6 bases, with 20 bases separating them. This CDR3 region has 16 residues. This clonotype has only a few counts. This sample's TCRbeta library carried unique molecular identifier barcodes. TCRdb ran MiXCR on the PCR reads and lists one entry per CDR3 protein. The sample has about 600,000 distinct CDR3 sequences, roughly 10% seen once; the top ten hold approximately 4.1%. This TCR was sampled from a human donor who donated a stem cell graft to a child with acute myeloid leukemia. The chain employs TRBV24-1 and TRBJ2-7; weak D call: TRBD2 (6 bases). This specimen consisted of PBMCs from the stem cell graft donor, obtained from the stem cell graft. CDR3 in amino acids: CATSDTRAGGAGEQYF. The CDR3 DNA is TGTGCCACCAGTGATACCAGGGCTGGCGGGGCTGGCGAGCAGTACTTC.